These 29 T cell receptor beta chains originate from one sample sequenced in a study of memory CD4+ T cells and cytomegalovirus serostatus. Sequencing used immunoSEQ multiplex PCR; TCRdb keeps in-frame clones, though not all of them. The sample carries 48,000 or so clones, around 80% recorded once. The sort gate was single viable CD3+CD4+CD8-CD45RO+ cells for memory CD4+ T cells. Sequencing input: memory CD4+ T cells from blood. Receptor source: an adult in good health and CMV-seronegative.

V gene TRBV11-2 combines with J gene TRBJ2-7, with D unclear. V was trimmed by 4 bases and J by 4 bases, leaving 5 bases between them. The CDR3 sequence is 11 residues long. In germline, CDR1 is SGHAT, CDR2 FQNNGV. The CDR3 spells CASSSAYEQYF. The CDR3 DNA follows: TGTGCCAGCAGCTCCGCTTACGAGCAGTACTTC.

The V gene is TRBV9, the J gene TRBJ1-6, with D maybe TRBD1 (5 bases). The germline gives CDR1 SGDLS, CDR2 YYNGEE. This CDR3 has 15 residues. V was cut by 0 bases and J by 10 bases, with 14 bases left in between. The CDR3 bases are TGTGCCAGCAGCGTAGATCATGGGGGTAGGTCACCCCTCCACTTT. Protein product: CASSVDHGGRSPLHF.

This clone was counted a single time. The chain employs TRBV28 and TRBJ2-3; D is uncertain. CDR1 is MDHEN and CDR2 is SYDVKM in the germline V gene. This CDR3 region has 15 residues. Between the trimmed V and J ends, which lost 6 bases and 1 base, there was a span of 14 bases. The CDR3 DNA is TGTGCCAGCAGGGGTCGGGCCGTGCGCACAGATACGCAGTATTTT. Translating it yields CASRGRAVRTDTQYF.

The chain recombines TRBV6-5 with TRBJ1-1; D perhaps matches TRBD1 (5 bases). V lost 4 bases to trimming and J lost 5 bases, with 20 bases between them. The germline gives CDR1 MNHEY, CDR2 SVGAGI. The length of the CDR3 is 16 residues. Here the CDR3 DNA reads TGTGCCAGCAGTTTATCTTCGTCCCGAGAGGGGACTGAAGCTTTCTTT. Translated: CASSLSSSREGTEAFF.

As regards this clone: In the same sample, other DNA sequences code for this CDR3. The chain uses TRBV6-1 and TRBJ2-3; 7 bases line up with TRBD1. V trimming: 6 bases; J trimming: 0 bases; junction bases outside the gene matches: 3. Germline V CDR1 and CDR2: MNHNS, SASEGT. The CDR3 totals 14 residues. CDR3 coding DNA: TGTGCCAGCAGGGACAGGACTAGCACAGATACGCAGTATTTT. Amino acids: CASRDRTSTDTQYF.

The CDR3 protein is CASKPVNTGELFF. CDR3 in DNA: TGTGCCAGCAAGCCGGTTAACACCGGGGAGCTGTTTTTT. The rearrangement joins TRBV27 to TRBJ2-2, with D unclear. Trimming left V 7 bases short and J 2 bases short, with 8 bases between. This CDR3 is 13 amino acids long. Germline loops: CDR1 MNHEY, CDR2 SMNVEV (reference sequence).

The chain carries TRBV2 and TRBJ1-5; the D is unclear. In germline, CDR1 is SNHLY, CDR2 FYNNEI. The CDR3 contains 13 residues. V lost 8 bases, J lost 0 bases, and 8 bases lay in between. CDR3 sequence: CASGGDSNQPQHF. The CDR3 region has the DNA TGTGCCAGCGGTGGGGATAGCAATCAGCCCCAGCATTTT.

Written as DNA, the CDR3 is TGTGCCAGCAGTTACGGGGGGTCCCTCCGCGAAGCTTTCTTT. Encoded protein: CASSYGGSLREAFF. The J gene is TRBJ1-1, the V gene TRBV6-5; tentative D call: TRBD1 (5 bases). This CDR3 has 14 residues. CDR1 is MNHEY and CDR2 is SVGAGI in the germline V gene. Trimming shortened V by 2 bases and J by 8 bases, and 15 bases separated the two germline ends.

V gene TRBV7-8 combines with J gene TRBJ1-2; tentatively, D is TRBD1 (6 bases). V lost 1 base and J 0 bases, leaving 18 bases between the germline ends. The germline V gene has CDR1 SGHVS and CDR2 FQNEAQ. The CDR3 runs to 18 residues. The CDR3 loop reads CASSLDWTAFRANYGYTF. The CDR3 DNA sequence: TGTGCCAGCAGCTTAGATTGGACAGCCTTTCGTGCTAACTATGGCTACACCTTC.

The chain combines TRBV19 with TRBJ2-6; possible D gene TRBD1, 6 bases. This CDR3 region has 15 residues. The ends were cut back, 6 bases at V and 0 bases at J, with 9 bases in the middle. Germline assignment: CDR1 LNHDA and CDR2 SQIVND (reference sequence). CDR3 coding DNA: TGTGCCAGTAGGGACAGTTCCTCTGGGGCCAACGTCCTGACTTTC. Protein sequence: CASRDSSSGANVLTF. Drawing the rest from reference TRBV19 and TRBJ2-6, the complete variable domain is DGGITQSPKYLFRKEGQNVTLSCEQNLNHDAMYWYRQDPGQGLRLIYYSQIVNDFQKGDIAEGYSVSREKKESFPLTVTSAQKNPTAFYLCASRDSSSGANVLTFGAGSRLTVL.

This clone was seen a handful of times. V usage is TRBV5-5 and J usage is TRBJ2-7; D gene unclear. There are 13 residues in the CDR3. The ends were cut back, 0 bases at V and 4 bases at J, with 8 bases in the middle. Germline CDR1 is SGHKS and CDR2 is YYEKEE (reference sequence). CDR3 sequence reads: CASSLGDRYEQYF. The CDR3 DNA follows: TGTGCCAGCAGCTTGGGGGATAGGTACGAGCAGTACTTC.

A note on this clone: Other DNA sequences in the sample encode the same CDR3. The V gene is TRBV7-9, the J gene TRBJ2-3; D possibly uses TRBD1 or TRBD2 (5 bases each). CDR1 is SEHNR and CDR2 is FQNEAQ in the germline V gene (reference sequence). V shed 5 bases and J shed 3 bases, with 9 bases lying between them. CDR3 length: 13 amino acids. As DNA, the CDR3 is TGTGCCAGCAGCCCTGGGGGAACAGATACGCAGTATTTT. Protein product: CASSPGGTDTQYF.

The CDR3 here is CVTQASSTDTQYF. Here the CDR3 DNA reads TGTGTTACTCAGGCTTCTAGCACAGATACGCAGTATTTT. The chain has TRBV28 and TRBJ2-3; D not certain. The CDR3 covers 13 residues. From germline, CDR1 is MDHEN and CDR2 SYDVKM.

V and J are TRBV9 and TRBJ2-3, with D perhaps being TRBD1 or TRBD2 (5 bases each). CDR3 size: 14 residues. Trimming took 3 bases from V and 4 from J, leaving 12 bases between them. Per germline, CDR1 SGDLS and CDR2 YYNGEE. DNA for the CDR3: TGTGCCAGCAGCGCCATGGGGGAGTCAGATACGCAGTATTTT. Residues: CASSAMGESDTQYF.

The V gene is TRBV6-5, the J gene TRBJ1-1; tentative D call: TRBD1 (5 bases). Germline V gene lookup returns CDR1 MNHEY and CDR2 SVGAGI. Between the trimmed V and J ends, which lost 7 bases and 1 base, there was a span of 13 bases. The CDR3 has 14 residues. CDR3 in amino acids: CASNPGRRNTEAFF. The CDR3, as DNA: TGTGCCAGCAACCCGGGACGGAGGAACACTGAAGCTTTCTTT.

The chain links TRBV4-1 to TRBJ1-2; 7 bases match TRBD1. Trimming removed 2 bases from V and 8 bases from J; junction bases left unmatched: 11. Per the germline V gene, CDR1 is MGHRA and CDR2 is YSYEKL. CDR3 length: 15 residues. The CDR3 DNA reads as TGCGCCAGCAGCCAATCAAAGGACAGGCTTGGAGGCTACACCTTC. Its translation: CASSQSKDRLGGYTF.

The chain employs TRBV18 and TRBJ1-1, with D hard to call. V was cut by 5 bases and J by 5 bases, with 6 bases left in between. Germline CDR1 reads KGHSH; CDR2 reads LQKENI. This CDR3 comprises 11 residues. CDR3 region: CASSEGTEAFF. DNA of the CDR3: TGTGCCAGCTCAGAGGGAACTGAAGCTTTCTTT.

The J gene is TRBJ1-4, the V gene TRBV4-1; D gene unclear. The CDR3 has 14 residues. Germline CDR1 and CDR2: MGHRA and YSYEKL. Trimming cost V 1 base and J 3 bases, with 6 bases left between them. In nucleotides, the CDR3 is TGCGCCAGCAGCCAAGGGGATTCTAATGAAAAACTGTTTTTT. Translated: CASSQGDSNEKLFF.

The rearrangement joins TRBV6-5 to TRBJ1-5; D call uncertain. Germline-derived CDR1 and CDR2 are MNHEY and SVGAGI. Trimming cost V 5 bases and J 3 bases, with 8 bases left between them. The CDR3 covers 13 residues. The CDR3 loop is CASSLRFNQPQHF. Here the CDR3 DNA reads TGTGCCAGCAGTCTCAGGTTCAATCAGCCCCAGCATTTT.

This clone has only a few counts. The V gene is TRBV10-1, the J gene TRBJ1-4, with D possibly being TRBD1 (6 bases). The germline CDR1 and CDR2 sequences are WNHNN and SYGVQD (reference sequence). V lost 2 bases and J lost 5, with 6 bases in between. CDR3 length equals 13 residues. CDR3 sequence reads: CASSEQGNEKLFF. CDR3 DNA: TGCGCCAGCAGTGAGCAGGGGAATGAAAAACTGTTTTTT.

This clone appeared once. This chain joins TRBV2 and TRBJ2-1; 7 bases fit TRBD2. CDR3 length: 12 residues. The ends lost 6 bases at V and 10 bases at J; junction bases unmatched: 6. CDR1 and CDR2 from the germline V gene are SNHLY and FYNNEI. DNA for the CDR3: TGTGCCAGCAGGGCGGGGGAAGCCGAGCAGTTCTTC. This sequence encodes CASRAGEAEQFF.

V gene TRBV5-6 combines with J gene TRBJ2-5, with D maybe TRBD1 (6 bases). There are 13 residues in the CDR3. The germline CDR1 and CDR2 sequences are SGHDT and YYEEEE. The germline V and J ends were trimmed by 0 bases and 5 bases, with 8 bases remaining between them. CDR3 region: CASSLVGAETQYF. CDR3 DNA: TGTGCCAGCAGCTTGGTGGGGGCGGAGACCCAGTACTTC.

The CDR3 sequence is CASSQGPRTGGNEKLFF. The CDR3, as DNA: TGCGCCAGCAGCCAAGGCCCCAGAACAGGCGGTAATGAAAAACTGTTTTTT. The V call is TRBV4-1, the J call TRBJ1-4; D possibly corresponds to TRBD1 (5 bases). The germline CDR1 and CDR2 sequences are MGHRA and YSYEKL. Deletions cut 1 base from V and 4 bases from J, with 16 bases between. The CDR3 runs 17 residues.

A single count supports this clone. The rearrangement links TRBV14 to TRBJ2-7, with 15 bases aligning to TRBD2. V dropped 4 bases and J dropped 0; count of bases not matched to a gene: 4. The CDR3 consists of 17 residues. CDR1 SGHDN and CDR2 FVKESK come from the germline V gene. In DNA form, the CDR3 reads TGTGCCAGCAGCCGTGGACTAGCGGGAGGGAACTCCTACGAGCAGTACTTC. Encoded protein: CASSRGLAGGNSYEQYF.

CDR3 in amino acids: CASTNRTGYNEQFF. The DNA for the CDR3 is TGTGCCAGCACGAACCGGACAGGTTACAATGAGCAGTTCTTC. V gene TRBV25-1 combines with J gene TRBJ2-1, with 7 bases aligning to TRBD1. The CDR3 contains 14 residues. Germline V gene data show CDR1 as MGHDK and CDR2 as SYGVNS. The junction had 7 bases not matched to a gene; V was cut back by 7 bases and J by 4 bases.

This clone was observed once. The chain is built from TRBV7-2 and TRBJ1-2; D gene uncertain. This CDR3 contains 14 residues. The ends were cut back, 3 bases at V and 2 bases at J, with 10 bases in the middle. Looked up from germline, CDR1 is SGHTA and CDR2 is FQGNSA. The CDR3 DNA reads as TGTGCCAGCAGCTTCGCAGGAGAGAACTATGGCTACACCTTC. This encodes CASSFAGENYGYTF. Full variable domain (outside the CDR3, taken from reference TRBV7-2 and TRBJ1-2): GAGVSQSPSNKVTEKGKDVELRCDPISGHTALYWYRQSLGQGLEFLIYFQGNSAPDKSGLPSDRFSAERTGGSVSTLTIQRTQQEDSAVYLCASSFAGENYGYTFGSGTRLTVV.

V and J are TRBV30 and TRBJ2-6; TRBD1 might be the D (5 bases). Germline V gene sequence: CDR1 GTSNPN, CDR2 SVGIG (reference sequence). Trimming left V 3 bases short and J 4 bases short, with 10 bases between. The CDR3 consists of 14 residues. CDR3 protein: CAWSTTAGANVLTF. The DNA of the CDR3 is TGTGCCTGGAGCACGACAGCCGGGGCCAACGTCCTGACTTTC.

The chain employs TRBV5-1 and TRBJ2-7; TRBD1 aligns across 7 bases. Per the germline V gene, CDR1 is SGHRS and CDR2 is YFSETQ. CDR3 length: 14 amino acids. V lost 4 bases to trimming and J lost 3 bases; unmatched junction nucleotides: 7. The CDR3 DNA follows: TGCGCCAGCAGCCCAGGACAGGCCTACTACGAGCAGTACTTC. Its translation is CASSPGQAYYEQYF.

The rearrangement joins TRBV5-1 to TRBJ2-3; tentative D call: TRBD1 (7 bases). V gave up 4 bases and J gave up 6 bases, with 21 bases separating them. Germline loops: CDR1 SGHRS, CDR2 YFSETQ. The CDR3 totals 16 residues. CDR3 bases: TGCGCCAGCAGCATTGTGCAGGGGGGAAGCGAGGATACGCAGTATTTT. Protein: CASSIVQGGSEDTQYF. The full variable domain, rest sourced from reference TRBV5-1 and TRBJ2-3, is KAGVTQTPRYLIKTRGQQVTLSCSPISGHRSVSWYQQTPGQGLQFLFEYFSETQRNKGNFPGRFSGRQFSNSRSEMNVSTLELGDSALYLCASSIVQGGSEDTQYFGPGTRLTVL.